This T cell receptor (beta chain) came from a study of blood T cell repertoires in COVID-19. This clone was seen just once. The assay was immunoSEQ multiplex PCR, and TCRdb's table has in-frame clones only and misses some. Altogether 200,000 to 250,000 clones are present, 83% being singletons, with the ten largest covering about 4.8%. The germline CDR1 and CDR2 sequences are SNHLY and FYNNEI. After removal of 7 bases from V and 8 bases from J, the junction contained 4 bases not matched to a gene. This CDR3 has 12 amino acids. Input material: PBMCs or T cells enriched from blood (not recorded which). The chain couples TRBV2 to TRBJ1-2; 10 bases match TRBD1. The sequence came from a woman between 50 and 59 years old who had been exposed to COVID-19. CDR3 sequence: CASTGDRGGYTF. The CDR3 DNA is TGTGCCAGCACCGGGGACAGGGGAGGCTACACCTTC.